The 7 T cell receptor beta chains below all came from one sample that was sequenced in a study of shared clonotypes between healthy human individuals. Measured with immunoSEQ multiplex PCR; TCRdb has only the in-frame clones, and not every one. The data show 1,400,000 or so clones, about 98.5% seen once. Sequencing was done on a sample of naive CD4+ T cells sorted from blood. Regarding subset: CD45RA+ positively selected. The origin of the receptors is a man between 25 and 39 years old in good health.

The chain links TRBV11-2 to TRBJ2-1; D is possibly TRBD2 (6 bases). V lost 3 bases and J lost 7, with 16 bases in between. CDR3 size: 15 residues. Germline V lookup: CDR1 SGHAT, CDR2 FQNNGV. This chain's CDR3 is CASSFRRGAGNEQFF. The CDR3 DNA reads TGTGCCAGCAGCTTTAGGAGGGGCGCGGGAAATGAGCAGTTCTTC.

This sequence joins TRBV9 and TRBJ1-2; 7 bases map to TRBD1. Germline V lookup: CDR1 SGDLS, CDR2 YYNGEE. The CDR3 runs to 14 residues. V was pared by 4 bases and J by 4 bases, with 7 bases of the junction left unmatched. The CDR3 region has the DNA TGTGCCAGCAGCCCCGACAGGGCGAGCTATGGCTACACCTTC. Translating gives CASSPDRASYGYTF.

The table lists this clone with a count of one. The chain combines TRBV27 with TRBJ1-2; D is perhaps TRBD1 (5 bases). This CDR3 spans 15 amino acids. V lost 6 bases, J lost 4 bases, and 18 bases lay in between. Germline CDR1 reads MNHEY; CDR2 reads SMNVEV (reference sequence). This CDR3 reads CASSSGTGLFYGYTF. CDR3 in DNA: TGTGCCAGCAGCTCCGGGACCGGGCTATTCTATGGCTACACCTTC.

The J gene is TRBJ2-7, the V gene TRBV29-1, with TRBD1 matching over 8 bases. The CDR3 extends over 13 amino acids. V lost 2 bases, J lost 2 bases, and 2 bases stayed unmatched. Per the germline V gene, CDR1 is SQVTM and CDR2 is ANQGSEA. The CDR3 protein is CSVEWDRTYEQYF. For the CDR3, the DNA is TGCAGCGTTGAATGGGACAGGACCTACGAGCAGTACTTC.

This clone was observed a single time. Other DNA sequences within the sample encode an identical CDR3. The CDR3 loop reads CASSLGGRSYEQYF. CDR3 nucleotides: TGTGCCAGCAGCTTAGGCGGGAGAAGCTACGAGCAGTACTTC. This chain links TRBV7-9 with TRBJ2-7; 7 bases fit TRBD2. There are 14 residues in the CDR3. Germline V gene data show CDR1 as SEHNR and CDR2 as FQNEAQ (reference sequence). The trim removed 1 base at V and 3 bases at J, leaving 3 bases unmatched.

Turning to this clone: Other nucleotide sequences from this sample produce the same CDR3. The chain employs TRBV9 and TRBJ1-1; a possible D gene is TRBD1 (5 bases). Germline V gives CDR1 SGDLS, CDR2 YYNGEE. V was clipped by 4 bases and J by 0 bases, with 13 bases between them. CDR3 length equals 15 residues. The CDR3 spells CASSPRGTLNTEAFF. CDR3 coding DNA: TGTGCCAGCAGCCCTCGCGGGACGTTGAACACTGAAGCTTTCTTT.

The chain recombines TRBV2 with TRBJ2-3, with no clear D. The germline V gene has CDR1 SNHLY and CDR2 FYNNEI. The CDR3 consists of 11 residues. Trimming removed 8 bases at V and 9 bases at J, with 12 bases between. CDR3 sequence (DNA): TGTGCCAGCCTGAGATCGGAGACGCAGTATTTT. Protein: CASLRSETQYF.